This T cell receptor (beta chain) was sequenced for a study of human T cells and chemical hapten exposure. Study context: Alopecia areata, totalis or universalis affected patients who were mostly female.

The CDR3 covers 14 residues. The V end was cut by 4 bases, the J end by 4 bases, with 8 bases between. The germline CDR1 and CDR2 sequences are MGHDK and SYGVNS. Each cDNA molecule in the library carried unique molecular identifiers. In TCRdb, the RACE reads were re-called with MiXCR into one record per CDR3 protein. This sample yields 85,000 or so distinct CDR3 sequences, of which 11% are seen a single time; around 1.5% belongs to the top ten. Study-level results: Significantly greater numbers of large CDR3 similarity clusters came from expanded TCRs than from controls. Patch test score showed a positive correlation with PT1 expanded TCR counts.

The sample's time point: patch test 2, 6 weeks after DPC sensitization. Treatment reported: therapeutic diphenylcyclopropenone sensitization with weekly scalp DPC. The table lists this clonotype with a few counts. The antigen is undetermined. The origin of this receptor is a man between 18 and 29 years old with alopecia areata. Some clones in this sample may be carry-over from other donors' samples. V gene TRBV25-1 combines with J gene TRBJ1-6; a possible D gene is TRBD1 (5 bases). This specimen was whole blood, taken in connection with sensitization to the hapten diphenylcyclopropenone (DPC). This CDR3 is CASSGDSYNSPLHF. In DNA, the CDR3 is TGTGCCAGCAGTGGTGACAGTTATAATTCACCCCTCCACTTT. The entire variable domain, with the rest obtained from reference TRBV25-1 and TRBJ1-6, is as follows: EADIYQTPRYLVIGTGKKITLECSQTMGHDKMYWYQQDPGMELHLIHYSYGVNSTEKGDLSSESTVSRIRTEHFPLTLESARPSHTSQYLCASSGDSYNSPLHFGNGTRLTVT.